What follows are 27 T cell receptor beta chains derived from one specimen sequenced in a study of cytomegalovirus exposure and HLA in healthy donors. Data came from immunoSEQ multiplex PCR; TCRdb stores just in-frame clones and leaves some out. Here the sample spans about 140,000 clones, 70% to 85% being singletons. Sequencing was performed on PBMCs. All receptors come from a man aged 25-40 years in good health and CMV-seropositive.

This clone was counted a few times. The V gene is TRBV11-2, the J gene TRBJ2-6; D possibly corresponds to TRBD1 (6 bases). Trimming took off 5 bases at V and 1 base at J, with 12 bases between the two ends. Per the germline V gene, CDR1 is SGHAT and CDR2 is FQNNGV. The CDR3 has 16 amino acids. Here the CDR3 DNA reads TGTGCCAGCAGCGATCTTGGGACATCTGGGGCCAACGTCCTGACTTTC. Encoded protein: CASSDLGTSGANVLTF.

The J gene is TRBJ1-1, the V gene TRBV5-6; the D is unclear. With 1 base removed from V and 6 bases from J, the gap between germline ends came to 16 bases. Germline V gene lookup returns CDR1 SGHDT and CDR2 YYEEEE. The CDR3 is made up of 15 amino acids. CDR3 residues: CASSLRQAMKAEAFF. CDR3 nucleotide sequence: TGTGCCAGCAGCTTGAGGCAGGCTATGAAGGCTGAAGCTTTCTTT.

This clone has a single count. The gene calls are TRBV2 and TRBJ2-2, with a tentative D call TRBD2 (6 bases). Germline CDR1 and CDR2: SNHLY and FYNNEI. Deletions cut 2 bases from V and 8 bases from J, with 21 bases between. The CDR3 totals 17 residues. The CDR3 sequence: CASSERTAGPRSGELFF. CDR3 DNA sequence: TGTGCCAGCAGTGAACGGACTGCGGGACCCCGATCTGGGGAGCTGTTTTTT.

In this sample, this clone turned up a few times. V usage is TRBV5-1 and J usage is TRBJ1-2; D gene uncertain. Trimming removed 0 bases at V and 6 bases at J, with 9 bases between. Germline assignment: CDR1 SGHRS and CDR2 YFSETQ. The CDR3 has 13 amino acids. The CDR3 DNA reads as TGCGCCAGCAGCTTGGACTGGGAGAATGGCTACACCTTC. Its protein is CASSLDWENGYTF.

This sequence joins TRBV7-2 and TRBJ2-7; D is perhaps TRBD2 (7 bases). Per the germline V gene, CDR1 is SGHTA and CDR2 is FQGNSA. V dropped 3 bases and J dropped 5 bases, with 17 bases sitting between them. This CDR3 spans 15 amino acids. The CDR3, as DNA: TGTGCCAGCAGCTTGCGGGGGCGGGGGTTTGACGAGCAGTACTTC. Protein sequence: CASSLRGRGFDEQYF. The complete variable domain, with remaining parts taken from reference TRBV7-2 and TRBJ2-7, reads GAGVSQSPSNKVTEKGKDVELRCDPISGHTALYWYRQSLGQGLEFLIYFQGNSAPDKSGLPSDRFSAERTGGSVSTLTIQRTQQEDSAVYLCASSLRGRGFDEQYFGPGTRLTVT.

This clone has only one observation. The chain carries TRBV5-1 and TRBJ2-5; tentative D call: TRBD1 (5 bases). Trimming took 1 base from V and 4 from J, leaving 14 bases between them. The CDR3 is made up of 15 amino acids. Germline V gene lookup returns CDR1 SGHRS and CDR2 YFSETQ. CDR3 sequence: CASSLIGRVVETQYF. The CDR3 DNA reads TGCGCCAGCAGCTTGATAGGCAGGGTGGTAGAGACCCAGTACTTC.

About this clone itself: A junction boundary mismatches the germline segment, possibly from a read error. The chain recombines TRBV6-5 with TRBJ2-7; a possible D gene is TRBD2 (6 bases). Germline V gives CDR1 MNHEY, CDR2 SVGAGI. The CDR3 length is 12 residues. CDR3: CASRGTPGVPFF. The CDR3 DNA reads as TGTGCCAGCAGAGGCACCCCGGGGGTTCCTTTCTTC.

The CDR3 sequence: CASSAGTSGRYEQYF. DNA for the CDR3: TGTGCCAGCAGCGCCGGGACTAGCGGGAGATACGAGCAGTACTTC. This chain links TRBV7-9 with TRBJ2-7, with TRBD2 matching over 14 bases. This CDR3 comprises 15 residues. CDR1 and CDR2 (germline): SEHNR, FQNEAQ (reference sequence). J lost 4 bases, V lost 5 bases, and 4 bases had no gene match.

The gene calls are TRBV29-1 and TRBJ2-7; the D is unclear. Germline V gene sequence: CDR1 SQVTM, CDR2 ANQGSEA. Trimming removed 1 base from V and 7 bases from J, with 8 bases in between. This CDR3 contains 11 residues. DNA of the CDR3: TGCAGCGTTGAAGGGGCACGGGAGCAGTACTTC. Translating gives CSVEGAREQYF.

The CDR3 coding sequence is TGTGCCAGCAGTTTAGACAGGGGACTATCGCCCCTCCACTTT. Translation gives CASSLDRGLSPLHF. This chain connects TRBV27 to TRBJ1-6, with 8 bases that match TRBD1. Germline V CDR1 and CDR2: MNHEY, SMNVEV (reference sequence). Trimming cost V 2 bases and J 13 bases; bases outside gene matches: 7. The CDR3 loop spans 14 amino acids.

The chain employs TRBV5-1 and TRBJ2-1; D is perhaps TRBD2 (5 bases). Trimming removed 6 bases from V and 2 bases from J, with 12 bases in between. The germline CDR1 and CDR2 sequences are SGHRS and YFSETQ. The CDR3 extends over 14 amino acids. Here the CDR3 DNA reads TGCGCCAGCACCCCGGGGTCGACCTACAATGAGCAGTTCTTC. It encodes CASTPGSTYNEQFF.

The chain combines TRBV9 with TRBJ1-5; possible D gene TRBD1, 6 bases. The CDR3 extends over 14 amino acids. CDR1 is SGDLS, CDR2 YYNGEE, per germline. The V end was cut by 4 bases, the J end by 4 bases, with 12 bases between. The CDR3 reads CASSFTGTNQPQHF. CDR3 DNA sequence: TGTGCCAGCAGCTTCACAGGGACGAATCAGCCCCAGCATTTT.

The rearrangement joins TRBV5-1 to TRBJ2-1; 11 bases align to TRBD2. With 0 bases clipped from V and 6 bases from J, the junction kept 5 bases outside the gene matches. Germline V lookup: CDR1 SGHRS, CDR2 YFSETQ. This CDR3 spans 16 amino acids. The CDR3: CASSLVGLAGSNEQFF. In DNA, the CDR3 is TGCGCCAGCAGCTTGGTTGGACTAGCGGGCTCCAATGAGCAGTTCTTC. Variable domain in full (rest from reference TRBV5-1 and TRBJ2-1): KAGVTQTPRYLIKTRGQQVTLSCSPISGHRSVSWYQQTPGQGLQFLFEYFSETQRNKGNFPGRFSGRQFSNSRSEMNVSTLELGDSALYLCASSLVGLAGSNEQFFGPGTRLTVL.

This clone was seen a handful of times. This sequence joins TRBV7-6 and TRBJ2-2; possible D gene TRBD1, 5 bases. The CDR3 is 15 residues long. V gave up 1 base and J gave up 2 bases, with 8 bases separating them. Germline V lookup: CDR1 SGHVS, CDR2 FNYEAQ. The CDR3 loop is CASSLVGANTGELFF. The CDR3 bases are TGTGCCAGCAGCTTAGTAGGGGCCAACACCGGGGAGCTGTTTTTT.

The chain is built from TRBV6-5 and TRBJ2-1, with 11 nucleotides matching TRBD2. V trimming: 5 bases; J trimming: 5 bases; junction bases outside the gene matches: 5. Germline V gives CDR1 MNHEY, CDR2 SVGAGI. This CDR3 is built from 15 residues. CDR3 DNA: TGTGCCAGCAGTGGAGGGACTAGCGGTAACAATGAGCAGTTCTTC. As protein: CASSGGTSGNNEQFF.

V usage is TRBV7-3 and J usage is TRBJ1-4, with D unclear. Between the trimmed V and J ends, which lost 5 bases and 5 bases, there was a span of 18 bases. This CDR3 spans 16 amino acids. Germline assignment: CDR1 SGHTA and CDR2 FQGTGA. CDR3 in DNA: TGTGCCAGCAGCGCTCACCTAAAAACCACGAATGAAAAACTGTTTTTT. Translation gives CASSAHLKTTNEKLFF.

The chain joins TRBV29-1 to TRBJ1-1, with 10 bases lining up with TRBD1. The CDR3 totals 13 residues. Germline trimming cut 7 bases from V and 6 bases from J; bases unmatched to any gene: 8. Germline V lookup: CDR1 SQVTM, CDR2 ANQGSEA. The CDR3 DNA reads as TGCAGCGGGATCCGGGACAGGGGTCCTGAAGCTTTCTTT. Its protein product is CSGIRDRGPEAFF.

The chain uses TRBV9 and TRBJ2-7; 13 nucleotides line up with TRBD2. V lost 0 bases and J lost 3; bases outside the gene matches: 3. The CDR3 runs 16 residues. Germline CDR1 SGDLS, CDR2 YYNGEE. CDR3 nucleotides: TGTGCCAGCAGCGTAGGACTAGCGGGGGGTAGCTACGAGCAGTACTTC. It is translated as CASSVGLAGGSYEQYF.

This chain connects TRBV2 to TRBJ1-2; D is unclear. Per the germline V gene, CDR1 is SNHLY and CDR2 is FYNNEI. The CDR3 contains 13 residues. V was shortened by 5 bases and J by 8 bases, with 15 bases between the two germline ends. The DNA of the CDR3 is TGTGCCAGCAGTCTGAGACTACTTATGGGCTACACCTTC. It yields the protein CASSLRLLMGYTF. Looking up the rest from reference TRBV2 and TRBJ1-2 gives the full variable domain: EPEVTQTPSHQVTQMGQEVILRCVPISNHLYFYWYRQILGQKVEFLVSFYNNEISEKSEIFDDQFSVERPDGSNFTLKIRSTKLEDSAMYFCASSLRLLMGYTFGSGTRLTVV.

V usage is TRBV6-4 and J usage is TRBJ2-7, with D possibly TRBD2 on 6 matching bases. CDR1 is MRHNA and CDR2 is SNTAGT in the germline V gene. Deletions cut 4 bases from V and 2 bases from J, with 18 bases between. This CDR3 region has 16 residues. The CDR3 region has the DNA TGTGCCAGCAGTGGCCCGGAGACTAGGACAACCTACGAGCAGTACTTC. It yields the protein CASSGPETRTTYEQYF.

DNA of the CDR3: TGTGCCAGCAGGGGACTAGGGAAGTGGACCCAGTACTTC. Protein sequence: CASRGLGKWTQYF. The chain employs TRBV2 and TRBJ2-5, with TRBD2 identical over 8 bases. Germline CDR1 is SNHLY and CDR2 is FYNNEI. CDR3 length: 13 residues. Germline trimming cut 6 bases from V and 7 bases from J; bases unmatched to any gene: 7.

The V and J genes are TRBV2 and TRBJ2-1; a weak D match, TRBD2 (6 bases). Per germline, CDR1 SNHLY and CDR2 FYNNEI. The germline V and J ends were trimmed by 0 bases and 16 bases, with 16 bases remaining between them. The CDR3 runs to 13 residues. CDR3 coding DNA: TGTGCCAGCAGTGAAGCGCTGGCATTCGGGGGATTCTTC. It is translated as CASSEALAFGGFF.

The chain uses TRBV6-5 and TRBJ1-5, with D uncertain. The V and J ends lost 8 bases and 6 bases respectively, with 11 bases between them. This CDR3 comprises 12 residues. The germline gives CDR1 MNHEY, CDR2 SVGAGI. The CDR3 region has the DNA TGTGCCAGCGGGGAGGGAAGTCAGCCCCAGCATTTT. Amino acid sequence: CASGEGSQPQHF.

J is TRBJ1-3 and V is TRBV5-4; 7 bases fit TRBD1. Germline V gene data show CDR1 as SGHNT and CDR2 as YYREEE (reference sequence). J lost 4 bases, V lost 4 bases, and 8 bases had no gene match. The CDR3 consists of 15 residues. DNA of the CDR3: TGTGCCAGCAGCGAAGGACAGGCTCAGGGAAACACCATATATTTT. It encodes CASSEGQAQGNTIYF. Full variable domain (remainder filled in from reference TRBV5-4 and TRBJ1-3): ETGVTQSPTHLIKTRGQQVTLRCSSQSGHNTVSWYQQALGQGPQFIFQYYREEENGRGNFPPRFSGLQFPNYSSELNVNALELDDSALYLCASSEGQAQGNTIYFGEGSWLTVV.

This clone was counted between two and nine times. Other DNA sequences in the same sample also yield this CDR3. V is TRBV9 and J is TRBJ1-4, with 8 nucleotides matching TRBD1. This CDR3 has 14 residues. J lost 8 bases, V lost 2 bases, and 5 bases had no gene match. In germline, CDR1 is SGDLS, CDR2 YYNGEE. The CDR3 sequence is CASSVGTGREKLFF. CDR3 in DNA: TGTGCCAGCAGCGTTGGGACAGGTAGAGAAAAACTGTTTTTT.

A remark on this clone: The sample carries other DNA sequences with the same CDR3. This sequence joins TRBV29-1 and TRBJ1-1; D ambiguous. V lost 4 bases and J 1 base, leaving 7 bases between the germline ends. Germline V CDR1 and CDR2: SQVTM, ANQGSEA. The CDR3 totals 12 residues. The CDR3 nucleotides read TGCAGCGTTGCAAGAGGGAACACTGAAGCTTTCTTT. This codes for CSVARGNTEAFF.

This rearrangement joins TRBV7-9 to TRBJ2-3; TRBD1 matches 9 bases. Unmatched junction bases numbered 14, after V lost 5 bases and J lost 8 bases. Germline V lookup: CDR1 SEHNR, CDR2 FQNEAQ (reference sequence). The CDR3 runs 16 residues. CDR3 region: CASSTTQPGQGGTQYF. Written as DNA, the CDR3 is TGTGCCAGCAGCACTACTCAACCGGGACAGGGAGGTACGCAGTATTTT.